The source of this TCR beta chain is a study of shared clonotypes between healthy human individuals. Across the study: Three CD4 naive, three CD4 memory, two CD8 naive and one CD8 memory plate were used per donor.

On this clone itself: The antigen remains undetermined.

Here immunoSEQ multiplex PCR was the method, and the copy in TCRdb shows in-frame clones only, minus some. The table shows 1.5 million to 2.5 million clones, with 85% to 95% occurring only once. It was CD45RO-negative cells, positively selected for CCR7, that made up naive CD8 cells, with terminally differentiated effector memory CD45RA+ cells excluded. General study results and limits: Only blood underwent sampling, and tissue repertoires likely differ.

Germline loops: CDR1 SQVTM, CDR2 ANQGSEA. The V end lost 3 bases, the J end lost 1 base, and 18 bases lay between the germline ends. The CDR3 spans 16 residues. The receptor comes from a man between 18 and 29 years old in good health. This chain uses TRBV29-1 with TRBJ1-2; TRBD1 might be the D (6 bases). Sample: naive CD8+ T cells sorted from blood. CDR3 bases: TGCAGCGTTGATTGGGCCGGACAGAATTATAACTATGGCTACACCTTC. Translation gives CSVDWAGQNYNYGYTF.